This TCR beta chain originates from a study of blood T cell repertoires in COVID-19. Study information: From T cells, B-cell-depleted T cells, or PBMCs came the material, which was cDNA or gDNA.

Some clones are missing from TCRdb's copy, which holds only in-frame ones; the method was immunoSEQ multiplex PCR. The top ten hold about 2.5% of the sample, which has hundreds of thousands of clones, around 87% seen once. The specimen sequenced was peripheral blood. The receptor's source is a woman aged 55-70 years with COVID-19, enrolled during active disease.

The CDR3 here is CASSIDLGAGPSSTDTQYF. CDR3 nucleotide sequence: TGTGCCAGTAGTATAGATCTCGGTGCGGGGCCTTCTAGCACAGATACGCAGTATTTT. This chain uses TRBV19 with TRBJ2-3, with a tentative D call TRBD2 (6 bases). The CDR3 sequence is 19 residues long. Germline CDR1 LNHDA, CDR2 SQIVND (reference sequence). Between the trimmed V and J ends, which lost 0 bases and 0 bases, there was a span of 19 bases.